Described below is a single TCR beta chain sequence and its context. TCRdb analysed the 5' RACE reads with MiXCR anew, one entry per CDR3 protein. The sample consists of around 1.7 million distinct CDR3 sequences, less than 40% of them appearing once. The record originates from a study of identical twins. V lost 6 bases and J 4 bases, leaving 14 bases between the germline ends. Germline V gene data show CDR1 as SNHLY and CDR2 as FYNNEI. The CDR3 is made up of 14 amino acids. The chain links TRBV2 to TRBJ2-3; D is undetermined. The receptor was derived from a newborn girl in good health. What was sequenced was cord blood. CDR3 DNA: TGTGCCAGCAGGGACCGAAACGTGGCAGATACGCAGTATTTT. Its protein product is CASRDRNVADTQYF.